The clone carrying this T cell receptor beta chain was counted between two and nine times. What it binds is unknown. Semi-nested PCR with Nested Universal Primer A followed constant-region reverse priming of full-length variable regions. In TCRdb, the 5' RACE reads were re-called with MiXCR into one record per CDR3 protein. The table shows 45,000 to 70,000 distinct CDR3 sequences, with roughly 30% occurring only once. Germline loops: CDR1 SGHRS, CDR2 YFSETQ. The length of the CDR3 is 17 residues. The V gene end was trimmed by 2 bases and the J gene end by 0 bases; junction bases not matched to a gene: 9. Notes on the study in general: The larger cohort examined one V-J beta rearrangement, not whole repertoires. In terms of TCR gene usage, tumor memory CD4+ T cells clustered together with blood and lymph node memory CD4+ cells, as well as with lymph node naive CD4+ cells.

The source material was tumor-infiltrating memory CD4+ T cells sorted from the breast tumor. Indicated subset: memory CD4+ T cells, CD4+CD45RO+CD25-. The rearrangement links TRBV5-1 to TRBJ2-5; 8 bases are shared with TRBD2. The sequence derives from a female donor with breast cancer. For the CDR3, the DNA is TGCGCCAGCAGCTTCAACGCTAGCGGGCTAAACCAAGAGACCCAGTACTTC. The encoded protein is CASSFNASGLNQETQYF.